The subject of this entry is one T cell receptor beta chain. Its specificity is unknown. CD45RO-negative, CCR7-selected cells formed the naive CD8 fraction, which excluded terminally differentiated effector memory CD45RA+ cells. These data are taken from a study of shared clonotypes between healthy human individuals. Investigators spread the genomic DNA of each subset evenly over several immunoSEQ plates. Measured with immunoSEQ multiplex PCR; TCRdb has only the in-frame clones, and not every one. Of approximately 1.9 million clones in the sample, approximately 92% are singletons; the top ten hold approximately 1.6%. Broader study findings: Donor clonotype sharing was expected to depend on sequencing depth. Larger estimated richness was generally recorded for naive subsets relative to memory subsets.

Sequencing was carried out using naive CD8+ T cells from PBMCs. This clonotype was sampled from a man between 18 and 35 years old in good health. Some clones in this sample may be carry-over from other donors' samples.

CDR3 coding DNA: TGTGCCAGCAGCGCTTCAGGGGGCCTGGGGGAGCAGTACTTC. Protein product: CASSASGGLGEQYF. This chain joins TRBV9 and TRBJ2-7; 8 nucleotides match TRBD1. The junction had 9 bases not matched to a gene; V was cut back by 3 bases and J by 7 bases. Germline assignment: CDR1 SGDLS and CDR2 YYNGEE. The CDR3 has 14 residues.